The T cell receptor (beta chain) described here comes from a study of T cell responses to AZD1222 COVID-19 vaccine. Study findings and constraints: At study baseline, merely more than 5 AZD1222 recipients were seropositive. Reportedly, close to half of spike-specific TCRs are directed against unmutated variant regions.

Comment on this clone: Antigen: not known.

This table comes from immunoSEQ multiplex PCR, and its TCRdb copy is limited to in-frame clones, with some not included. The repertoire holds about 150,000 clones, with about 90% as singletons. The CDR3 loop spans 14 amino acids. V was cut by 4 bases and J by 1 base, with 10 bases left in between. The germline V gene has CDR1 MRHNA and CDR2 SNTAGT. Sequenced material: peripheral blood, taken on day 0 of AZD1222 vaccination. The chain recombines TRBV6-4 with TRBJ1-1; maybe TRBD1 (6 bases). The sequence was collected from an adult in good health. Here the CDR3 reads CASSATTGNTEAFF. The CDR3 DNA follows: TGTGCCAGCAGTGCCACGACAGGGAACACTGAAGCTTTCTTT.